The T cell receptor (beta chain) under discussion was sequenced for a study of response to subunit inactivated influenza vaccine. This clonotype was observed at least ten times. CDR1 and CDR2 from the germline V gene are MRHNA and SNTAGT. This CDR3 has 18 residues. V lost 0 bases and J lost 0, with 15 bases in between. TCRdb ran MiXCR on the RT-PCR reads and lists one entry per CDR3 protein. The table lists 650,000 to 800,000 distinct CDR3 sequences, approximately 18% of them singletons, with 11% in the top ten. The source of this sequence is a man aged 50-60 years who received an inactivated influenza vaccine. The chain links TRBV6-4 to TRBJ2-1; no reliable D call. The sequenced sample was PBMCs from blood, obtained 5 to 6 days after vaccination. The DNA for the CDR3 is TGTGCCAGCAGTGACTCGATAATACAGCGAAGCTCCTACAATGAGCAGTTCTTC. Protein sequence: CASSDSIIQRSSYNEQFF.